Listed below are T cell receptor beta chains from one sample, sequenced in a study of vaccination and CD4 T cells after COVID-19. TCRdb independently ran MiXCR on the PCR reads; one entry per CDR3 protein. The sample has more than 13,000 distinct CDR3 sequences, about 50% seen once. No cognate antigen is known for these TCRs. Sequenced here: CD4+ T cells from blood, cultured in vitro, sampled before SARS-CoV-2 vaccination. These receptors came from a human donor who had recovered from COVID-19. CDR3s include the opening cysteine and the closing phenylalanine or tryptophan. Each record gives: CDR3 protein, CDR3 DNA, clone size, V gene, D gene, J gene. The D gene is left open where the match is weak. The listing skips clone size in some rows; elsewhere it reads once, few, many or a size class.

cdr3_aa: CASSLTIAGPGNTIYF
cdr3_nt: TGTGCCAGCAGCTTAACGATAGCAGGTCCTGGAAACACCATATATTTT
clone_size: -
v_call: TRBV7-9
d_call: -
j_call: TRBJ1-3

cdr3_aa: CASSYSSEFNAFF
cdr3_nt: TGTGCCAGCAGTTACTCCTCAGAGTTTAACGCTTTCTTT
clone_size: -
v_call: TRBV6-5
d_call: -
j_call: TRBJ1-1

cdr3_aa: CASSIVGRPSTDTQYF
cdr3_nt: TGTGCCAGTAGTATAGTTGGCAGACCTAGCACAGATACGCAGTATTTT
clone_size: -
v_call: TRBV19
d_call: -
j_call: TRBJ2-3

cdr3_aa: CASPGGASTEAFF
cdr3_nt: TGTGCCTCTCCGGGGGGGGCCAGCACTGAAGCTTTCTTT
clone_size: -
v_call: TRBV7-9
d_call: -
j_call: TRBJ1-1

cdr3_aa: CASSQVYGYTF
cdr3_nt: TGTGCCAGCAGCCAGGTCTATGGCTACACCTTC
clone_size: -
v_call: TRBV28
d_call: -
j_call: TRBJ1-2

cdr3_aa: CASSFGGPETQYF
cdr3_nt: TGTGCCAGCAGCTTTGGGGGACCAGAGACCCAGTACTTC
clone_size: -
v_call: TRBV7-2
d_call: -
j_call: TRBJ2-5

cdr3_aa: CSARDRLVGTEAFF
cdr3_nt: TGCAGTGCTCGGGACAGGTTAGTTGGCACTGAAGCTTTCTTT
clone_size: large
v_call: TRBV20-1
d_call: TRBD1
j_call: TRBJ1-1

cdr3_aa: CSARPPPGTGGGETQYF
cdr3_nt: TGCAGTGCTAGACCCCCGCCCGGGACAGGGGGCGGGGAGACCCAGTACTTC
clone_size: -
v_call: TRBV20-1
d_call: TRBD1
j_call: TRBJ2-5

cdr3_aa: CSAREGGGNPLGYTF
cdr3_nt: TGCAGTGCTAGAGAAGGGGGGGGGAACCCCCTCGGCTACACCTTC
clone_size: -
v_call: TRBV20-1
d_call: -
j_call: TRBJ1-2

cdr3_aa: CASKDKRRRTQYF
cdr3_nt: TGCGCCAGCAAGGACAAACGAAGGCGGACCCAGTACTTC
clone_size: -
v_call: TRBV10-1
d_call: -
j_call: TRBJ2-5

cdr3_aa: CASSRTPGTSKRETQYF
cdr3_nt: TGTGCCAGCAGCCGAACTCCCGGGACATCCAAAAGGGAGACCCAGTACTTC
clone_size: -
v_call: TRBV7-6
d_call: -
j_call: TRBJ2-5

cdr3_aa: CASSPQGDNQPQHF
cdr3_nt: TGTGCCAGCAGCCCCCAGGGGGACAATCAGCCCCAGCATTTT
clone_size: medium-sized
v_call: TRBV7-9
d_call: TRBD1
j_call: TRBJ1-5

cdr3_aa: CASSQDLGRTDTQYF
cdr3_nt: TGTGCCAGCAGCCAAGATTTAGGCCGCACAGATACGCAGTATTTT
clone_size: -
v_call: TRBV14
d_call: -
j_call: TRBJ2-3

cdr3_aa: CASSESTGIREQFF
cdr3_nt: TGCGCCAGCAGTGAGTCGACAGGGATCAGGGAGCAGTTCTTC
clone_size: -
v_call: TRBV10-2
d_call: TRBD1
j_call: TRBJ2-1

cdr3_aa: CSARDLGAVETQYF
cdr3_nt: TGCAGTGCTAGAGATTTAGGAGCGGTAGAGACCCAGTACTTC
clone_size: -
v_call: TRBV20-1
d_call: -
j_call: TRBJ2-5

cdr3_aa: CAISSGLGLSYEQYF
cdr3_nt: TGTGCCATCAGTTCAGGACTAGGTCTCTCCTACGAGCAGTACTTC
clone_size: few
v_call: TRBV10-3
d_call: TRBD2
j_call: TRBJ2-7

cdr3_aa: CATSAAGGIGELFF
cdr3_nt: TGTGCCACCAGTGCCGCGGGAGGCATCGGGGAGCTGTTTTTT
clone_size: -
v_call: TRBV24-1
d_call: TRBD2
j_call: TRBJ2-2

cdr3_aa: CASSKGGGSDGYTF
cdr3_nt: TGTGCCAGCAGCAAAGGGGGGGGCTCGGATGGCTACACCTTC
clone_size: -
v_call: TRBV21-1
d_call: -
j_call: TRBJ1-2

cdr3_aa: CASSNPRTGSGELFF
cdr3_nt: TGTGCCAGCAGCAACCCGCGGACAGGTTCAGGGGAGCTGTTTTTT
clone_size: few
v_call: TRBV7-9
d_call: TRBD1
j_call: TRBJ2-2

cdr3_aa: CAWSLKGGSYEQYF
cdr3_nt: TGTGCCTGGAGTTTAAAGGGGGGGTCCTACGAGCAGTACTTC
clone_size: -
v_call: TRBV30
d_call: -
j_call: TRBJ2-7

cdr3_aa: CSVEASNYGYTF
cdr3_nt: TGCAGCGTTGAGGCCTCTAACTATGGCTACACCTTC
clone_size: -
v_call: TRBV29-1
d_call: -
j_call: TRBJ1-2

cdr3_aa: CASSHQSVGYTF
cdr3_nt: TGTGCCAGCAGCCACCAGTCGGTCGGCTACACCTTC
clone_size: -
v_call: TRBV7-9
d_call: -
j_call: TRBJ1-2

cdr3_aa: CASSYSSGGGYNEQFF
cdr3_nt: TGTGCCAGCAGTTACTCGTCGGGGGGGGGCTACAATGAGCAGTTCTTC
clone_size: few
v_call: TRBV6-5
d_call: TRBD2
j_call: TRBJ2-1

cdr3_aa: CASSGGTSGGPTYEQYF
cdr3_nt: TGTGCCAGCAGTGGGGGGACTAGCGGGGGCCCAACCTACGAGCAGTACTTC
clone_size: -
v_call: TRBV2
d_call: TRBD2
j_call: TRBJ2-7

cdr3_aa: CASSSDTSTDTQYF
cdr3_nt: TGTGCCAGCAGTTCGGACACCAGCACAGATACGCAGTATTTT
clone_size: -
v_call: TRBV6-2/TRBV6-3
d_call: -
j_call: TRBJ2-3

cdr3_aa: CASSIDGGKESGYTF
cdr3_nt: TGTGCCAGTAGTATAGATGGAGGTAAAGAAAGCGGCTACACCTTC
clone_size: -
v_call: TRBV19
d_call: -
j_call: TRBJ1-2

cdr3_aa: CASSSAGEETQYF
cdr3_nt: TGTGCCAGCAGCTCTGCGGGGGAAGAGACCCAGTACTTC
clone_size: -
v_call: TRBV5-4
d_call: TRBD2
j_call: TRBJ2-5

cdr3_aa: CASSLRRQGGTYNSPLHF
cdr3_nt: TGTGCCAGCAGTTTGAGGCGGCAGGGGGGTACCTATAATTCACCCCTCCACTTT
clone_size: few
v_call: TRBV27
d_call: TRBD1
j_call: TRBJ1-6

cdr3_aa: CASSLGRGTDTQYF
cdr3_nt: TGTGCCAGCAGTTTAGGCAGAGGCACAGATACGCAGTATTTT
clone_size: -
v_call: TRBV27
d_call: -
j_call: TRBJ2-3

cdr3_aa: CASSPQWSTDTQYF
cdr3_nt: TGTGCCAGCAGCCCACAGTGGAGCACAGATACGCAGTATTTT
clone_size: few
v_call: TRBV6-1
d_call: -
j_call: TRBJ2-3

cdr3_aa: CASSENRGRVYGYTF
cdr3_nt: TGTGCCAGCAGTGAGAACAGGGGTAGAGTCTATGGCTACACCTTC
clone_size: -
v_call: TRBV25-1
d_call: TRBD1
j_call: TRBJ1-2

cdr3_aa: CATGEGGQRDNGNQPQHF
cdr3_nt: TGTGCCACTGGGGAAGGGGGACAGAGGGATAACGGCAATCAGCCCCAGCATTTT
clone_size: few
v_call: TRBV10-3
d_call: TRBD1
j_call: TRBJ1-5

cdr3_aa: CASSLGQAPAAQHF
cdr3_nt: TGTGCCAGCAGTTTAGGACAGGCCCCCGCCGCCCAGCATTTT
clone_size: -
v_call: TRBV6-2/TRBV6-3
d_call: TRBD1
j_call: TRBJ1-5

cdr3_aa: CASSLAARANGYTF
cdr3_nt: TGTGCCAGCAGCCTAGCGGCCAGGGCCAATGGCTACACCTTC
clone_size: -
v_call: TRBV7-2
d_call: -
j_call: TRBJ1-2

cdr3_aa: CATSRDRGNTEAFF
cdr3_nt: TGTGCCACCAGCAGAGACAGGGGAAACACTGAAGCTTTCTTT
clone_size: -
v_call: TRBV15
d_call: -
j_call: TRBJ1-1

cdr3_aa: CASSRQSYGYTF
cdr3_nt: TGTGCCAGCAGCCGCCAAAGCTATGGCTACACCTTC
clone_size: -
v_call: TRBV7-2
d_call: -
j_call: TRBJ1-2

cdr3_aa: CSALDRVLADTQYF
cdr3_nt: TGCAGTGCTTTAGACAGGGTACTGGCAGATACGCAGTATTTT
clone_size: few
v_call: TRBV20-1
d_call: TRBD1
j_call: TRBJ2-3

cdr3_aa: CASSFRTGAGNTIYF
cdr3_nt: TGTGCCAGCAGTTTTCGGACAGGGGCTGGAAACACCATATATTTT
clone_size: once
v_call: TRBV27
d_call: TRBD1
j_call: TRBJ1-3

cdr3_aa: CSAAGLAGGPETQYF
cdr3_nt: TGCAGTGCTGCAGGACTAGCGGGAGGGCCGGAGACCCAGTACTTC
clone_size: -
v_call: TRBV20-1
d_call: TRBD2
j_call: TRBJ2-5

cdr3_aa: CASSGGGPSVEAQHF
cdr3_nt: TGTGCCAGTAGTGGGGGGGGGCCCTCCGTGGAGGCCCAGCATTTT
clone_size: -
v_call: TRBV19
d_call: -
j_call: TRBJ1-5

cdr3_aa: CASSSTGTGYVPLHF
cdr3_nt: TGTGCCAGCAGCTCGACCGGGACCGGGTATGTGCCCCTCCACTTT
clone_size: once
v_call: TRBV7-8
d_call: -
j_call: TRBJ1-6

cdr3_aa: CASSLVGGGHNTGELFF
cdr3_nt: TGTGCCAGCAGCTTAGTGGGGGGAGGGCACAACACCGGGGAGCTGTTTTTT
clone_size: -
v_call: TRBV7-2
d_call: TRBD2
j_call: TRBJ2-2

cdr3_aa: CASHPPASYGYTF
cdr3_nt: TGTGCCTCTCACCCCCCAGCAAGCTATGGCTACACCTTC
clone_size: -
v_call: TRBV19
d_call: -
j_call: TRBJ1-2

cdr3_aa: CASSYSLPRGYTF
cdr3_nt: TGTGCCAGCAGTTACTCACTCCCACGTGGCTACACCTTC
clone_size: -
v_call: TRBV6-2/TRBV6-3
d_call: -
j_call: TRBJ1-2

cdr3_aa: CATSRLQGDLGETQYF
cdr3_nt: TGTGCCACCAGCAGACTACAGGGGGATTTAGGGGAGACCCAGTACTTC
clone_size: -
v_call: TRBV15
d_call: TRBD1
j_call: TRBJ2-5

cdr3_aa: CASSFGSIYEQYF
cdr3_nt: TGTGCCAGCAGTTTCGGATCGATCTACGAGCAGTACTTC
clone_size: few
v_call: TRBV28
d_call: -
j_call: TRBJ2-7

cdr3_aa: CASRAGVKTQYF
cdr3_nt: TGTGCCAGCAGAGCGGGAGTGAAGACCCAGTACTTC
clone_size: large
v_call: TRBV6-2/TRBV6-3
d_call: TRBD2
j_call: TRBJ2-5

cdr3_aa: CASSPPAGLHTEAFF
cdr3_nt: TGTGCCAGCAGTCCGCCGGCGGGTCTTCACACTGAAGCTTTCTTT
clone_size: -
v_call: TRBV27
d_call: -
j_call: TRBJ1-1

cdr3_aa: CASSLPGRLPYEQYF
cdr3_nt: TGTGCCAGCAGTCTACCGGGACGCCTGCCCTACGAGCAGTACTTC
clone_size: -
v_call: TRBV6-2/TRBV6-3
d_call: -
j_call: TRBJ2-7

cdr3_aa: CSARDDRGVPAGNTIYF
cdr3_nt: TGCAGTGCTAGGGACGATCGAGGGGTACCTGCTGGAAACACCATATATTTT
clone_size: few
v_call: TRBV20-1
d_call: -
j_call: TRBJ1-3

cdr3_aa: CASSIAQQETQYF
cdr3_nt: TGTGCCAGTAGCATCGCACAGCAAGAGACCCAGTACTTC
clone_size: -
v_call: TRBV19
d_call: -
j_call: TRBJ2-5

cdr3_aa: CASSPGAGDNQPQHF
cdr3_nt: TGTGCCAGCTCACCAGGTGCAGGGGACAATCAGCCCCAGCATTTT
clone_size: -
v_call: TRBV18
d_call: -
j_call: TRBJ1-5

cdr3_aa: CASSLTSGRPPSEQYF
cdr3_nt: TGTGCCAGCAGCTTAACTAGCGGGAGGCCCCCAAGCGAGCAGTACTTC
clone_size: -
v_call: TRBV7-3
d_call: TRBD2
j_call: TRBJ2-7

cdr3_aa: CSATTSGDRHEQYF
cdr3_nt: TGCAGTGCTACAACGTCGGGAGACCGCCACGAGCAGTACTTC
clone_size: -
v_call: TRBV20-1
d_call: -
j_call: TRBJ2-7

cdr3_aa: CASAQGTASPLHF
cdr3_nt: TGTGCCAGCGCGCAGGGGACTGCTTCACCCCTCCACTTT
clone_size: few
v_call: TRBV12-3/TRBV12-4
d_call: -
j_call: TRBJ1-6

cdr3_aa: CASSKARGAGGSNQPQHF
cdr3_nt: TGTGCCAGCAGCAAAGCGCGGGGGGCAGGAGGTAGCAATCAGCCCCAGCATTTT
clone_size: -
v_call: TRBV21-1
d_call: -
j_call: TRBJ1-5